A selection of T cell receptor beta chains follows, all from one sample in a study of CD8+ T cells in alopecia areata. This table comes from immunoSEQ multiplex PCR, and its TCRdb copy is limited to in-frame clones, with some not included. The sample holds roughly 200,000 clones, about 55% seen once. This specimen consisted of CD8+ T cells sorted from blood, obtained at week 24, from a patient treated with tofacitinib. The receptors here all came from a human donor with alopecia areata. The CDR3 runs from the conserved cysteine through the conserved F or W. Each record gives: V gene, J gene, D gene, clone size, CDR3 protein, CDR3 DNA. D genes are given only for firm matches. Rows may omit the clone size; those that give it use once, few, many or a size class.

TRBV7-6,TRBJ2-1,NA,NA,CASSLAAGSEQFF,TGTGCCAGCAGCTTAGCGGCCGGGTCTGAGCAGTTCTTC
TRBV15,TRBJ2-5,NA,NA,CATSRARGGQETQYF,TGTGCCACCAGCAGAGCTCGAGGGGGGCAAGAGACCCAGTACTTC
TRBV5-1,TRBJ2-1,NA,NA,CASSLAGGNEQFF,TGCGCCAGCAGCTTGGCTGGGGGAAATGAGCAGTTCTTC
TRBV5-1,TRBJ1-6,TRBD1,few,CASSVRTGDSYNSPLHF,TGCGCCAGCAGCGTTCGAACAGGGGACTCCTATAATTCACCCCTCCACTTT
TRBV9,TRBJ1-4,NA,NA,CASSVSGLGELFF,TGTGCCAGCAGCGTAAGCGGTCTGGGGGAACTGTTTTTT
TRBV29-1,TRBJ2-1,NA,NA,CSVEVGGAGNEQFF,TGCAGCGTTGAGGTGGGGGGGGCTGGCAATGAGCAGTTCTTC
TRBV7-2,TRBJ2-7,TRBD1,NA,CASSTGTGGDREQYF,TGTGCCAGCAGTACCGGGACAGGGGGTGATCGGGAGCAGTACTTC
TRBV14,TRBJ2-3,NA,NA,CASSQDRRDTQYF,TGTGCCAGCAGCCAAGATCGTAGAGATACGCAGTATTTT
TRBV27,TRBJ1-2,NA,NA,CASTLGAGYGYTF,TGTGCCAGTACCCTCGGGGCGGGCTATGGCTACACCTTC
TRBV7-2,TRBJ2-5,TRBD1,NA,CASNPGTAKETQYF,TGTGCCAGCAACCCCGGGACAGCGAAAGAGACCCAGTACTTC
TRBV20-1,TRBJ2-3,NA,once,CSARAPSGSHF,TGCAGTGCTAGAGCGCCTTCGGGCTCGCATTTT
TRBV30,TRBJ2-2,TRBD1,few,CAWSGLAGTANTGELFF,TGTGCCTGGAGTGGGCTCGCCGGGACAGCGAACACCGGGGAGCTGTTTTTT
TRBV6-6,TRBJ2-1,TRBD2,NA,CAISSGGAYNEQFF,TGTGCCATCAGTAGCGGGGGGGCCTACAATGAGCAGTTCTTC
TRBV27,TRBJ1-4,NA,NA,CASSTGEKLFF,TGTGCCAGCAGCACGGGGGAAAAACTGTTTTTT
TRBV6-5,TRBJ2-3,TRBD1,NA,CASRSTGGRTDTQYF,TGTGCCAGCAGATCTACAGGGGGCCGCACAGATACGCAGTATTTT
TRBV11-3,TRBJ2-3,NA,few,CASSPYTSSTDTQYF,TGTGCCAGCAGCCCCTATACCTCTAGCACAGATACGCAGTATTTT
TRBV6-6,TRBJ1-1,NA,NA,CATTVGVFAFF,TGTGCCACCACAGTAGGGGTGTTTGCTTTCTTT
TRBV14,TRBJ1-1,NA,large,CASSQVSRGSTFF,TGTGCCAGCAGCCAAGTTTCACGAGGCAGCACTTTCTTT
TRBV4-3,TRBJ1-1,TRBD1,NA,CASSQRLTGGAYTEAFF,TGCGCCAGCAGCCAAAGATTGACAGGGGGTGCGTACACTGAAGCTTTCTTT
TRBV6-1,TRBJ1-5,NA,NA,CAVRIGRNSNQPQHF,TGTGCCGTGAGGATCGGAAGAAATAGCAATCAGCCCCAGCATTTT
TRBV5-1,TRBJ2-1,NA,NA,CASSLGGWAGDNEQFF,TGCGCCAGCAGCTTGGGGGGCTGGGCCGGGGACAATGAGCAGTTCTTC
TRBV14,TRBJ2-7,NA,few,CASSQTQGTTYEQYF,TGTGCCAGCAGCCAGACACAGGGAACCACCTACGAGCAGTACTTC
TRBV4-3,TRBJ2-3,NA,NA,CASSQARGDTQYF,TGCGCCAGCAGCCAAGCACGGGGGGATACGCAGTATTTT
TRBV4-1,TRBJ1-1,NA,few,CASSQNTEAFF,TGCGCCAGCAGCCAGAACACTGAAGCTTTCTTT
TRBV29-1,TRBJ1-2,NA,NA,CSVKFQALGVGGYTF,TGCAGCGTTAAGTTCCAGGCGCTAGGGGTGGGTGGCTACACCTTC
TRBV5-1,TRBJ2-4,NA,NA,CASSSKGGTIQYF,TGCGCCAGCAGCTCAAAGGGGGGGACCATTCAGTACTTC
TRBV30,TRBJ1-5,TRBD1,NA,CAWNQGGLNQPQHF,TGTGCCTGGAATCAGGGGGGCTTGAATCAGCCCCAGCATTTT
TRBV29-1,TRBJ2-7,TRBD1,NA,CSGMTGGSYEQYF,TGCAGCGGAATGACAGGGGGCAGTTACGAGCAGTACTTC
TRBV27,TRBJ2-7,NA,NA,CASSLGGSYEQYF,TGTGCCAGCAGTTTAGGGGGGAGCTACGAGCAGTACTTC
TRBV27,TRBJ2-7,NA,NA,CASSSVFGTQGYEQYF,TGTGCCAGCAGTTCAGTGTTTGGGACACAGGGCTACGAGCAGTACTTC
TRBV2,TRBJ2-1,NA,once,CATSQGKYNEQFF,TGTGCCACCTCACAAGGGAAATACAATGAGCAGTTCTTC
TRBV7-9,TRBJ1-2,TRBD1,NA,CASSGGQGYYGYTF,TGTGCCAGCAGCGGCGGACAGGGATACTATGGCTACACCTTC
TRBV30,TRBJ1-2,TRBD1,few,CAWSASGTGNYGYTF,TGTGCCTGGAGTGCCTCCGGGACAGGGAACTATGGCTACACCTTC